The 27 T cell receptor beta chains below were found in one sample sequenced in a study of glioma-infiltrating T cells. Amplification of TCR alpha and beta CDR3 regions from RNA used iRepertoire nested multiplex PCR. TCRdb re-analysed the multiplex PCR reads in MiXCR, keeping a single row per CDR3 protein. Of fewer than 200,000 distinct CDR3 sequences listed, 30% to 40% are singletons. The sequencing input was glioma tissue, nonneoplastic brain tissue, or PBMCs (not recorded which). The receptors stem from a human donor with low-grade glioma or glioblastoma, undergoing nonglioma brain surgery, or in good health (not recorded which).

The chain's CDR3 is CASSYSLRENTEAFF. CDR3 coding DNA: TGTGCCAGCAGCTACAGCCTCAGGGAGAACACTGAAGCTTTCTTT. V and J are TRBV3-1 and TRBJ1-1, with D possibly TRBD1 on 5 matching bases. Per the germline V gene, CDR1 is LGHDT and CDR2 is YNNKEL (reference sequence). The CDR3 runs to 15 residues. V was trimmed by 5 bases and J by 1 base, leaving 14 bases between them.

This clonotype was counted only a few times. The chain uses TRBV7-9 and TRBJ2-5; TRBD1 agrees at 7 bases. This CDR3 spans 15 amino acids. V gave up 3 bases and J gave up 3 bases; unmatched junction bases: 7. Germline loops: CDR1 SEHNR, CDR2 FQNEAQ (reference sequence). The CDR3 reads CASSLGDSREETQYF. The DNA of the CDR3 is TGTGCCAGCAGCTTGGGGGACAGCCGAGAAGAGACCCAGTACTTC.

This clonotype was observed many times. The rearrangement links TRBV29-1 to TRBJ1-1; D possibly corresponds to TRBD1 (6 bases). The CDR3 consists of 14 residues. The germline V gene has CDR1 SQVTM and CDR2 ANQGSEA. V was trimmed by 8 bases and J by 2 bases, leaving 18 bases between them. For the CDR3, the DNA is TGCAGCTACCTCCGGGACACATACAACACTGAAGCTTTCTTT. This gives the protein CSYLRDTYNTEAFF. The full variable domain, with the rest looked up from reference TRBV29-1 and TRBJ1-1, is SAVISQKPSRDICQRGTSLTIQCQVDSQVTMMFWYRQQPGQSLTLIATANQGSEATYESGFVIDKFPISRPNLTFSTLTVSNMSPEDSSIYLCSYLRDTYNTEAFFGQGTRLTVV.

The genes are TRBV28 and TRBJ2-4, with D possibly being TRBD1 or TRBD2 (5 bases each). Trimming stripped 11 bases from V and 6 bases from J, with 23 bases between. This CDR3 comprises 15 residues. Germline assignment: CDR1 MDHEN and CDR2 SYDVKM. CDR3 coding DNA: TGTGCCGACAGCGTCGGAGGAGGAGTGAGAAACATTCAGTACTTC. It yields the protein CADSVGGGVRNIQYF.

About this clonotype: One end of the junction fails to match germline, which may point to a read error. The V call is TRBV5-1, the J call TRBJ2-7; the match to TRBD2 covers 11 bases. Germline V CDR1 and CDR2: SGHRS, YFSETQ. This CDR3 region has 16 residues. CDR3 bases: TGCTCCAGCAGCCGACCGGGACTAGCGGACCGCTACGAGCAGTACTTC. This translates into CSSSRPGLADRYEQYF. Full variable domain (outside the CDR3, taken from reference TRBV5-1 and TRBJ2-7): KAGVTQTPRYLIKTRGQQVTLSCSPISGHRSVSWYQQTPGQGLQFLFEYFSETQRNKGNFPGRFSGRQFSNSRSEMNVSTLELGDSALYLCSSSRPGLADRYEQYFGPGTRLTVT.

Points on this clonotype: A much larger clone sits a single nucleotide away, making a read error possible. This chain links TRBV29-1 with TRBJ2-1; perhaps TRBD1 as D (8 bases). This CDR3 has 13 residues. CDR1 SQVTM and CDR2 ANQGSEA come from the germline V gene. DNA for the CDR3: TGCAGCGTTGACCGACGGGGGGCAGGGGGCGCGCTCTTC. Protein product: CSVDRRGAGGALF.

This clonotype has at least ten counts. The V gene is TRBV2, the J gene TRBJ2-5, with D maybe TRBD1 (5 bases). Trimming stripped 6 bases from V and 4 bases from J, with 12 bases between. The length of the CDR3 is 13 residues. Germline loops: CDR1 SNHLY, CDR2 FYNNEI. DNA of the CDR3: TGTGCCAGCAGGGGCTGGACAAGAGAGACCCAGTACTTC. This codes for CASRGWTRETQYF. The full variable domain, completed using reference TRBV2 and TRBJ2-5, is EPEVTQTPSHQVTQMGQEVILRCVPISNHLYFYWYRQILGQKVEFLVSFYNNEISEKSEIFDDQFSVERPDGSNFTLKIRSTKLEDSAMYFCASRGWTRETQYFGPGTRLLVL.

Many counts were recorded for this clonotype. The J gene is TRBJ1-5, the V gene TRBV6-1, with TRBD1 identical over 11 bases. The CDR3 length is 15 residues. J was trimmed by 9 bases and V by 1 base; bases with no gene match: 5. The germline gives CDR1 MNHNS, CDR2 SASEGT. CDR3 nucleotide sequence: TGTGCCAGCAGTGAAGGGGACAGGGGGGCTCGGCCCCAGCATTTT. Its translation: CASSEGDRGARPQHF.

Points on this clonotype: A junction boundary mismatches the germline segment, possibly from a read error. CDR3 in amino acids: CSSSFLPGVTSEPYF. CDR3 sequence (DNA): TGTTCCAGCAGTTTTCTTCCAGGGGTCACCTCCGAGCCGTACTTC. The chain links TRBV6-2 or TRBV6-3 to TRBJ2-7; tentatively, D is TRBD1 (6 bases). Germline V gene sequence: CDR1 MNHEY, CDR2 SVGEGT. This CDR3 has 15 residues.

The rearrangement links TRBV20-1 to TRBJ1-2, with D tentatively TRBD1 (6 bases). The CDR3 sequence is 13 residues long. V lost 3 bases to trimming and J lost 5 bases, with 13 bases between them. Germline V gene sequence: CDR1 DFQATT, CDR2 SNEGSKA (reference sequence). This CDR3 is CSASLRGAYGYTF. CDR3 coding DNA: TGCAGTGCTAGTCTGCGGGGGGCTTATGGCTACACCTTC.

This clonotype was seen repeatedly, ten times or more. This rearrangement joins TRBV7-2 to TRBJ2-7; TRBD1 aligns across 7 bases. Germline-derived CDR1 and CDR2 are SGHTA and FQGNSA. V trimming: 5 bases; J trimming: 2 bases; junction bases outside the gene matches: 0. The CDR3 is made up of 12 amino acids. CDR3 protein: CASSQGAYEQYF. The CDR3 region has the DNA TGTGCCAGCAGCCAGGGGGCCTACGAGCAGTACTTC.

In its sample, this clonotype was seen many times. This rearrangement joins TRBV10-3 to TRBJ2-3; D gene ambiguous. V gave up 0 bases and J gave up 7 bases, with 5 bases separating them. There are 12 residues in the CDR3. Germline V gives CDR1 ENHRY, CDR2 SYGVKD. In DNA form, the CDR3 reads TGTGCCATCAGTGAGTCGGGAAATACGCAGTATTTT. It yields the protein CAISESGNTQYF.

This chain uses TRBV13 with TRBJ1-1; D unclear. The V end lost 5 bases, the J end lost 4 bases, and 14 bases lay between the germline ends. Germline-derived CDR1 and CDR2 are PRHDT and FYEKMQ (reference sequence). This CDR3 region has 14 residues. CDR3 protein: CASSPAGARTEAFF. The CDR3 region has the DNA TGTGCCAGCAGCCCGGCGGGAGCCCGCACTGAAGCTTTCTTT.

V usage is TRBV9 and J usage is TRBJ1-2, with D possibly matching TRBD1 (5 bases). With 1 base removed from V and 2 bases from J, the gap between germline ends came to 12 bases. Looked up from germline, CDR1 is SGDLS and CDR2 is YYNGEE. The CDR3 spans 15 residues. The CDR3 DNA reads TGTGCCAGCAGCGTATCTTGGGGACTGAACTATGGCTACACCTTC. Translating it yields CASSVSWGLNYGYTF.

The sample holds many counts of this clonotype. The chain couples TRBV6-1 to TRBJ1-1; perhaps TRBD1 as D (5 bases). Per germline, CDR1 MNHNS and CDR2 SASEGT. There are 11 residues in the CDR3. V lost 10 bases to trimming and J lost 7 bases, with 13 bases between them. The CDR3 here is CATLRGFEAFF. CDR3 sequence (DNA): TGTGCCACCCTTCGGGGGTTTGAAGCTTTCTTT.

The genes are TRBV5-1 and TRBJ2-7; D possibly matches TRBD1 or TRBD2 (5 bases each). Germline V gene lookup returns CDR1 SGHRS and CDR2 YFSETQ. This CDR3 contains 14 residues. V was trimmed by 3 bases and J by 0 bases, leaving 10 bases between them. The CDR3 loop reads CASSWGPSSYEQYF. The CDR3 DNA follows: TGCGCCAGCAGCTGGGGACCGAGCTCCTACGAGCAGTACTTC. The entire variable domain, with the rest obtained from reference TRBV5-1 and TRBJ2-7, is as follows: KAGVTQTPRYLIKTRGQQVTLSCSPISGHRSVSWYQQTPGQGLQFLFEYFSETQRNKGNFPGRFSGRQFSNSRSEMNVSTLELGDSALYLCASSWGPSSYEQYFGPGTRLTVT.

At least ten counts were recorded for this clonotype. This sequence joins TRBV29-1 and TRBJ1-6; 7 bases line up with TRBD1. The V gene end was trimmed by 6 bases and the J gene end by 7 bases; junction bases not matched to a gene: 6. The CDR3 runs 13 residues. Germline V gene data show CDR1 as SQVTM and CDR2 as ANQGSEA. In nucleotides, the CDR3 is TGCAGCGTCACCGAACAGGGGAATTCACCCCTCCACTTT. It translates to CSVTEQGNSPLHF.

This clonotype turned up a few times. The chain links TRBV29-1 to TRBJ2-3; D possibly corresponds to TRBD2 (6 bases). Germline CDR1 is SQVTM and CDR2 is ANQGSEA. The V end was cut by 7 bases, the J end by 2 bases, with 16 bases between. The CDR3 is made up of 14 amino acids. The CDR3 DNA reads TGCAGCGGCGCCCTCGGGGGTTTCACAGATACGCAGTATTTT. It codes for CSGALGGFTDTQYF.

Comment on this clonotype: Being one base from a much bigger clone, this may be a read error. The chain has TRBV4-1 and TRBJ2-1; D might be TRBD2 (5 bases). The CDR3 is made up of 14 amino acids. Germline values: CDR1 MGHRA, CDR2 YSYEKL. The DNA of the CDR3 is TGCGCCAGCAGCCAAGCCGGAGGATACAATGAGCGGTTCTTC. Protein sequence: CASSQAGGYNERFF.

As concerns this clonotype: This clone may be a read error of a much larger clone one base away. The chain joins TRBV2 to TRBJ1-5, with D tentatively TRBD1 (5 bases). V was shortened by 5 bases and J by 4 bases, with 15 bases between the two germline ends. CDR1 and CDR2 from the germline V gene are SNHLY and FYNNEI. The CDR3 length is 15 residues. CDR3 protein: CASSLQDTSNQPQHF. The CDR3 nucleotides are TGTGCCAGCAGTCTCCAGGACACCTCGAATCAGCCCCAGCATTTT.

This clonotype was seen ten or more times. V is TRBV19 and J is TRBJ2-3; D remains ambiguous. Trimming shortened V by 5 bases and J by 0 bases, and 3 bases separated the two germline ends. This CDR3 is 12 amino acids long. The germline V gene has CDR1 LNHDA and CDR2 SQIVND (reference sequence). This chain's CDR3 is CASSASTDTQYF. CDR3 DNA: TGTGCCAGTAGTGCTAGCACAGATACGCAGTATTTT.

The chain recombines TRBV12-3 or TRBV12-4 with TRBJ2-7; weak D call: TRBD1 (6 bases). This CDR3 has 14 amino acids. The V and J ends lost 6 bases and 3 bases respectively, with 15 bases between them. CDR3 bases: TGTGCCAGCAGGGACCGGGACAAGCTCTACGAGCAGTACTTC. This translates into CASRDRDKLYEQYF.

This chain connects TRBV29-1 to TRBJ1-2, with 8 bases identical to TRBD1. The CDR3 totals 14 residues. V dropped 6 bases and J dropped 6; count of bases not matched to a gene: 12. Germline V gene data show CDR1 as SQVTM and CDR2 as ANQGSEA. CDR3 amino acids: CSVQTGQAANGYTF. The CDR3 DNA follows: TGCAGCGTCCAAACGGGACAGGCGGCGAATGGCTACACCTTC.

Remarks on this clonotype: Likely a read error: the CDR3 ends without its conserved phenylalanine or tryptophan. The chain joins TRBV29-1 to TRBJ1-1; D is perhaps TRBD1 (5 bases). Looked up from germline, CDR1 is SQVTM and CDR2 is ANQGSEA. The CDR3 is 12 residues long. Trimming took 4 bases from V and 1 from J, leaving 7 bases between them. CDR3 amino acids: CSVGRGNTEAFL. Here the CDR3 DNA reads TGCAGCGTTGGAAGGGGGAACACTGAAGCTTTCCTT.

Note on this clonotype: This may come from a read error, since a much larger clone is one base off. Here the CDR3 omits its conserved ending phenylalanine or tryptophan, so a read error is the likely source. This chain connects TRBV2 to TRBJ2-7; TRBD2 agrees at 7 bases. Germline V gives CDR1 SNHLY, CDR2 FYNNEI. The junction had 13 bases not matched to a gene; V was cut back by 7 bases and J by 7 bases. The CDR3 contains 14 residues. The CDR3 sequence: CASTPRDYPREQYL. DNA of the CDR3: TGTGCCAGCACTCCCCGGGACTACCCTCGGGAGCAGTACCTC.

The sample holds many counts of this clonotype. The chain couples TRBV12-3 or TRBV12-4 to TRBJ1-5; D is uncertain. CDR3 length: 13 amino acids. V was pared by 4 bases and J by 5 bases, with 9 bases between. The chain's CDR3 is CASSSRPDQPQHF. CDR3 in DNA: TGTGCCAGCAGTTCCCGCCCCGATCAGCCCCAGCATTTT.

This clonotype was recorded many times. J is TRBJ2-3 and V is TRBV6-6; D tentatively reads TRBD1 or TRBD2 (5 bases each). V was trimmed by 0 bases and J by 4 bases, leaving 8 bases between them. The V gene's germline CDR1 is MNHNY and CDR2 SVGAGI (reference sequence). The CDR3 totals 14 residues. CDR3 region: CASSYSRDPDTQYF. CDR3 sequence (DNA): TGTGCCAGCAGTTACTCAAGGGACCCAGATACGCAGTATTTT.